The clone carrying this TCR beta chain was detected many times. The sample comes from a study of CD8+ T cells in alopecia areata. The CDR3 has 15 residues. The V end was cut by 7 bases, the J end by 0 bases, with 13 bases between. The V gene's germline CDR1 is MDHEN and CDR2 SYDVKM. Extracted RNA was reverse transcribed, and the resulting cDNA served as sequencing template. Clones were read by immunoSEQ multiplex PCR, and TCRdb kept only the in-frame ones, dropping some. The sample records about 190,000 clones, 45% to 75% being singletons. Treatment here: oral pan-JAK inhibitor, 5-10 mg twice daily. Sorting from PBMCs produced CD4+ and CD8+ T cells.

The chain recombines TRBV28 with TRBJ1-5; D might be TRBD1 (6 bases). The TCR sequence derives from a human donor with alopecia areata. The specimen comprised CD4+ T cells sorted from blood, sampled at week 4, from a patient treated with tofacitinib. The CDR3 here is CASTLTGSSNQPQHF. The CDR3 DNA reads TGTGCCAGCACCTTAACAGGGAGTAGCAATCAGCCCCAGCATTTT.